Listed below are T cell receptor beta chains from one sample, sequenced in a study of radiotherapy plus CTLA-4 blockade in lung cancer. Some clones are missing from TCRdb's copy, which holds only in-frame ones; the method was immunoSEQ multiplex PCR. The sample lists 47,000 or so clones; approximately 84% were seen once. The material was peripheral blood, obtained from a patient treated with radiotherapy plus ipilimumab. The receptors come from a human donor with non-small cell lung cancer whose response to radiotherapy plus ipilimumab could not be evaluated. The CDR3 runs from the conserved cysteine through the conserved F or W. D genes are given only for firm matches.

J: TRBJ2-2
length: 14
V: TRBV7-2
D: -
CDR3: CASSRQTNTGELFF

J: TRBJ2-3
length: 18
V: TRBV21-1
D: -
CDR3: CASSKECASGYCTDTQYF

J: TRBJ1-2
length: 17
V: TRBV7-9
D: TRBD1
CDR3: CASSYPGQRAKGYGYTF

J: TRBJ1-4
length: 14
V: TRBV7-9
D: -
CDR3: CASDTGSTNEKLFF

J: TRBJ2-3
length: 16
V: TRBV7-2
D: -
CDR3: CASSLEGTLYTDTQYF

J: TRBJ2-1
length: 18
V: TRBV4-2
D: -
CDR3: CASSQRAGEPGFYNEQFF

J: TRBJ2-3
length: 16
V: TRBV10-3
D: TRBD2
CDR3: CAISEGLAGSTDTQYF

J: TRBJ1-3
length: 16
V: TRBV7-2
D: -
CDR3: CASSLNRAGSGNTIYF

J: TRBJ2-7
length: 14
V: TRBV7-2
D: TRBD1
CDR3: CASSWTGGSYEQYF

J: TRBJ1-2
length: 11
V: TRBV7-2
D: -
CDR3: CASSLVSGYTF

J: TRBJ1-2
length: 15
V: TRBV10-3
D: TRBD1
CDR3: CAISEEGAVGYGYTF

J: TRBJ1-5
length: 15
V: TRBV5-5
D: -
CDR3: CASSRLAGEDQPQHF

J: TRBJ2-7
length: 20
V: TRBV28
D: TRBD2
CDR3: CASSFTPGLALGGLSYEQYF

J: TRBJ2-7
length: 15
V: TRBV5-1
D: TRBD1
CDR3: CASSLGGQGDYEQYF

J: TRBJ2-7
length: 16
V: TRBV9
D: TRBD2
CDR3: CASSSTTSGRAYEQYF

J: TRBJ2-2
length: 14
V: TRBV21-1
D: -
CDR3: CASSKWCGTGELFF

J: TRBJ2-1
length: 15
V: TRBV5-1
D: TRBD1
CDR3: CASSPRGTGDNEQFF

J: TRBJ1-1
length: 14
V: TRBV7-8
D: -
CDR3: CASSSPGQNTEAFF

J: TRBJ1-1
length: 16
V: TRBV6-5
D: TRBD1
CDR3: CASSSRDRDMNTEAFF

J: TRBJ2-1
length: 15
V: TRBV29-1
D: -
CDR3: CSVKTTPGIYNEQFF

J: TRBJ2-2
length: 14
V: TRBV7-2
D: -
CDR3: CASSLGAVTGELFF

J: TRBJ2-1
length: 16
V: TRBV14
D: -
CDR3: CASSQDGLADYNEQFF

J: TRBJ2-2
length: 19
V: TRBV5-4
D: TRBD2
CDR3: CASSLGFGTSGSRAGELFF

J: TRBJ1-4
length: 17
V: TRBV28
D: -
CDR3: CASSSPIGPRTNEKLFF

J: TRBJ1-1
length: 13
V: TRBV7-6
D: TRBD1
CDR3: CASSQPDRPEAFF

J: TRBJ2-1
length: 16
V: TRBV5-1
D: -
CDR3: CASSLVAMAVRNEQFF

J: TRBJ2-2
length: 16
V: TRBV27
D: -
CDR3: CASSLSSGGNTGELFF

J: TRBJ2-3
length: 16
V: TRBV28
D: TRBD2
CDR3: CASSSLGGSISDTQYF

J: TRBJ2-3
length: 16
V: TRBV27
D: TRBD1
CDR3: CASSSIGTGTADTQYF

J: TRBJ2-1
length: 19
V: TRBV4-1
D: -
CDR3: CASSQDGSRRGRVYNEQFF

J: TRBJ1-6
length: 13
V: TRBV2
D: -
CDR3: CASRLNGNSPLHF

J: TRBJ1-2
length: 14
V: TRBV2
D: TRBD1
CDR3: CASSAGGTGYGYTF

J: TRBJ2-1
length: 15
V: TRBV19
D: -
CDR3: CASRREAVSYNEQFF

J: TRBJ2-1
length: 15
V: TRBV28
D: -
CDR3: CASSFSGEGLYEQFF

J: TRBJ1-5
length: 11
V: TRBV2
D: -
CDR3: CASGANQPQHF

J: TRBJ2-1
length: 16
V: TRBV15
D: -
CDR3: CATSRGGTSDPNEQFF

J: TRBJ1-5
length: 15
V: TRBV15
D: -
CDR3: CATSRDGGLGQPQHF

J: TRBJ2-3
length: 12
V: TRBV7-2
D: -
CDR3: CASSLAEITQYF

J: TRBJ2-2
length: 15
V: TRBV6-1
D: -
CDR3: CASRFLGVNTGELFF

J: TRBJ2-3
length: 16
V: TRBV4-3
D: -
CDR3: CASSPTRDLSTDTQYF

J: TRBJ2-2
length: 14
V: TRBV18
D: -
CDR3: CASSPGSGAGELFF

J: TRBJ1-5
length: 21
V: TRBV28
D: TRBD1
CDR3: CASSLSKEAGWWDRLSQPQHF

J: TRBJ2-4
length: 15
V: TRBV7-9
D: -
CDR3: CASSSFSGDKNIQYF

J: TRBJ2-1
length: 14
V: TRBV19
D: TRBD1
CDR3: CASARGFTYNEQFF

J: TRBJ2-7
length: 15
V: TRBV2
D: TRBD2
CDR3: CASSGPLAGRGEQYF

J: TRBJ2-7
length: 14
V: TRBV6-7
D: TRBD2
CDR3: CASSCSSGVYEQYF

J: TRBJ1-6
length: 16
V: TRBV28
D: -
CDR3: CASSLPKGRGNSPLHF

J: TRBJ1-1
length: 16
V: TRBV28
D: -
CDR3: CTSSFSLLQVNTEAFF

J: TRBJ2-5
length: 16
V: TRBV9
D: TRBD2
CDR3: CASSVGLAGVQETQYF

J: TRBJ2-1
length: 17
V: TRBV11-1
D: TRBD2
CDR3: CASSFGLAGHNYNEQFF

J: TRBJ1-1
length: 16
V: TRBV4-3
D: -
CDR3: CASSQDLQSTNTEAFF

J: TRBJ1-2
length: 15
V: TRBV2
D: TRBD1
CDR3: CATNQGTGRAYGYTF

J: TRBJ1-1
length: 16
V: TRBV28
D: TRBD1
CDR3: CASSTGTGGYVTEAFF

J: TRBJ2-5
length: 17
V: TRBV7-2
D: TRBD2
CDR3: CASSPMGLAGGRETQYF

J: TRBJ1-2
length: 16
V: TRBV6-5
D: -
CDR3: CASSYDRDTSSYGYTF

J: TRBJ1-5
length: 14
V: TRBV7-9
D: -
CDR3: CASSQNREPQPQHF

J: TRBJ2-1
length: 16
V: TRBV28
D: TRBD2
CDR3: CASRYSGLASYNEQFF

J: TRBJ1-2
length: 16
V: TRBV21-1
D: -
CDR3: CASSKVGQGLYYGYTF

J: TRBJ2-7
length: 15
V: TRBV11-2
D: TRBD2
CDR3: CASSLEAGGPYEQYF

J: TRBJ2-5
length: 15
V: TRBV2
D: TRBD2
CDR3: CASRPSGRARETQYF